This T cell receptor (beta chain) was documented in a study of T cell repertoires in cytomegalovirus infection. Study context: It was recently identified HLA-C-restricted and well-studied HLA-B-restricted CMV epitopes that the study used. Study-level points and caveats: HLA-C-restricted CMV clonotypes gave the most frequent clonotype in two of eight donors.

The ends lost 5 bases at V and 5 bases at J; junction bases unmatched: 10. There are 16 residues in the CDR3. Germline V lookup: CDR1 SGHTA, CDR2 FQGNSA. TCRdb recomputed calls from the reads with MiXCR, one row per CDR3 protein. This repertoire shows around 570,000 distinct CDR3 sequences, about 40% found once; its top ten account for about 46%. The sample holds many counts of this clonotype. As yet, its antigen is unknown. This chain connects TRBV7-2 to TRBJ2-2; 8 positions match TRBD1. This sequence originates from a human donor in good health (CMV status not recorded). Some clones in this sample may be carry-over from other donors' samples. Sample: cultured PBMCs, taken from culture after CMV antigen stimulation. DNA of the CDR3: TGTGCCAGCAGCAGTAGGACAGGGAGGTTGACCGGGGAGCTGTTTTTT. Translated: CASSSRTGRLTGELFF.